This T cell receptor beta chain was recovered during a study of a mutant IDH1 vaccine in newly diagnosed glioma. Time point of the sample: week 23, last vaccination. In every dose of vaccine, 300 ug of mutant IDH1 20-mer peptide was given alongside topical imiquimod. The study enrolled donors with new WHO grade 3 or 4 IDH1-mutant, ATRX-lost astrocytomas. Of note for this clone: What it recognizes is unknown.

V gave up 2 bases and J gave up 5 bases, with 12 bases separating them. Per the germline V gene, CDR1 is SGHAT and CDR2 is FQNNGV. The CDR3 extends over 14 amino acids. The assay was immunoSEQ multiplex PCR, and TCRdb's table has in-frame clones only and misses some. The sample includes roughly 74,000 clones, 65% to 90% of them seen just once. The receptor was isolated from a man between 25 and 39 years old with glioma. Some clones in this sample may be carry-over from other donors' samples. V and J are TRBV11-2 and TRBJ1-2, with D hard to call. Sample: PBMCs, taken from a glioma patient whose treatment included an IDH1 peptide vaccine. The CDR3 nucleotides are TGTGCCAGCAGCTTATCGCCCAGACCTTATGGCTACACCTTC. Translation: CASSLSPRPYGYTF.